The next 30 T cell receptor beta chains were all read from a single sample in a study of OX40 agonist ivuxolimab in advanced cancers. The repertoire was sequenced with immunoSEQ multiplex PCR; TCRdb's copy has only in-frame clones and lacks some. This table holds some 64,000 clones, around 90% found once. This material consisted of CD4+ or CD8+ T cells sorted from blood, taken in a trial of the OX40 agonist ivuxolimab. The origin of the receptors is an adult with an advanced solid tumor such as melanoma, head and neck, liver or kidney cancer.

The rearrangement joins TRBV6-1 to TRBJ2-6, with D unresolved. Per the germline V gene, CDR1 is MNHNS and CDR2 is SASEGT. This CDR3 region has 17 residues. V was cut by 3 bases and J by 0 bases, with 12 bases left in between. Here the CDR3 DNA reads TGTGCCAGCAGTGACCGGACGTTTAGCTCTGGGGCCAACGTCCTGACTTTC. The encoded protein is CASSDRTFSSGANVLTF.

This clone was detected once. The chain employs TRBV11-2 and TRBJ2-7, with D perhaps assigned TRBD1 or TRBD2 (5 bases each). The CDR3 extends over 14 amino acids. Germline V gene data show CDR1 as SGHAT and CDR2 as FQNNGV. Trimming stripped 5 bases from V and 4 bases from J, with 15 bases between. CDR3 loop: CASSHQGRGYEQYF. The CDR3 nucleotides read TGTGCCAGCAGCCATCAGGGACGGGGATACGAGCAGTACTTC.

The V and J genes are TRBV29-1 and TRBJ2-1; 8 positions agree with TRBD2. Germline assignment: CDR1 SQVTM and CDR2 ANQGSEA. V gave up 4 bases and J gave up 6 bases; unmatched junction bases: 11. The CDR3 runs to 15 residues. Written as DNA, the CDR3 is TGCAGCGTTGGACGGGGGGGAGTAGGGACCAATGAGCAGTTCTTC. Protein: CSVGRGGVGTNEQFF.

This clone was seen a handful of times. The chain combines TRBV2 with TRBJ1-2, with D perhaps matching TRBD1 (5 bases). Trimming took 4 bases from V and 5 from J, leaving 11 bases between them. The length of the CDR3 is 13 residues. Germline V gives CDR1 SNHLY, CDR2 FYNNEI. This chain's CDR3 is CASSVRDWYGYTF. CDR3 nucleotides: TGTGCCAGCAGTGTTAGGGACTGGTATGGCTACACCTTC.

The chain recombines TRBV5-1 with TRBJ2-1, with 7 bases fitting TRBD1. The CDR3 loop spans 15 amino acids. V trimming: 5 bases; J trimming: 5 bases; junction bases outside the gene matches: 10. Germline V CDR1 and CDR2: SGHRS, YFSETQ. DNA of the CDR3: TGCGCCAGCAGATTGTGGGACAGCCCCGACAATGAGCAGTTCTTC. Encoded protein: CASRLWDSPDNEQFF.

V and J are TRBV18 and TRBJ2-7, with TRBD2 matching over 11 bases. The germline V gene encodes CDR1 KGHSH and CDR2 LQKENI. Unmatched junction bases numbered 5, after V lost 3 bases and J lost 4 bases. The CDR3 covers 15 residues. As DNA, the CDR3 is TGTGCCAGCTCACCGGGTAGCGGGAGGGCGTACGAGCAGTACTTC. This sequence encodes CASSPGSGRAYEQYF. The entire variable domain, with the rest obtained from reference TRBV18 and TRBJ2-7, is as follows: NAGVMQNPRHLVRRRGQEARLRCSPMKGHSHVYWYRQLPEEGLKFMVYLQKENIIDESGMPKERFSAEFPKEGPSILRIQQVVRGDSAAYFCASSPGSGRAYEQYFGPGTRLTVT.

This chain uses TRBV11-2 with TRBJ2-2; a possible D gene is TRBD1 (5 bases). Trimming shortened V by 5 bases and J by 2 bases, and 12 bases separated the two germline ends. Germline CDR1 SGHAT, CDR2 FQNNGV. CDR3 length: 15 amino acids. The CDR3 is CASSPLGQNTGELFF. CDR3 bases: TGTGCCAGCAGCCCCTTAGGACAAAACACCGGGGAGCTGTTTTTT.

The chain joins TRBV28 to TRBJ1-2; 8 bases align to TRBD1. The CDR3 contains 14 residues. From germline, CDR1 is MDHEN and CDR2 SYDVKM. J was trimmed by 8 bases and V by 10 bases; bases with no gene match: 15. This CDR3 reads CATLVTQGAAGYTF. The CDR3 nucleotides are TGTGCCACCCTGGTAACCCAGGGGGCAGCGGGCTACACCTTC.

V and J are TRBV18 and TRBJ1-3, with a possible D match to TRBD1 (5 bases). Trimming pared 2 bases from V and 3 bases from J, leaving 11 bases between. The CDR3 sequence is 15 residues long. From germline, CDR1 is KGHSH and CDR2 LQKENI. This CDR3 reads CASSPLGDGGNTIYF. The CDR3 DNA sequence: TGTGCCAGCTCACCATTAGGGGATGGTGGAAACACCATATATTTT. The whole variable domain, filled in from reference TRBV18 and TRBJ1-3, reads NAGVMQNPRHLVRRRGQEARLRCSPMKGHSHVYWYRQLPEEGLKFMVYLQKENIIDESGMPKERFSAEFPKEGPSILRIQQVVRGDSAAYFCASSPLGDGGNTIYFGEGSWLTVV.

J is TRBJ2-7 and V is TRBV18; 8 nucleotides line up with TRBD2. The length of the CDR3 is 17 residues. Germline CDR1 is KGHSH and CDR2 is LQKENI. V shed 4 bases and J 0 bases; nucleotides not matched to a gene: 11. This CDR3 reads CASSQLPRGGSSYEQYF. CDR3 DNA: TGTGCCAGCTCACAATTACCCCGGGGGGGATCCTCCTACGAGCAGTACTTC.

The rearrangement links TRBV20-1 to TRBJ2-7; D uncertain. Germline V gene sequence: CDR1 DFQATT, CDR2 SNEGSKA (reference sequence). The germline V and J ends were trimmed by 4 bases and 8 bases, with 12 bases remaining between them. The CDR3 consists of 11 residues. CDR3 in amino acids: CSATPSMKQYF. The CDR3 DNA reads TGCAGTGCTACCCCTAGTATGAAGCAGTACTTC.

This rearrangement joins TRBV10-3 to TRBJ1-2, with 8 positions matching TRBD1. The germline gives CDR1 ENHRY, CDR2 SYGVKD. CDR3 length: 13 amino acids. V lost 5 bases, J lost 6 bases, and 5 bases stayed unmatched. The CDR3 coding sequence is TGTGCCATCAGTAAACAGGGGGATAATGGCTACACCTTC. This translates into CAISKQGDNGYTF.

The rearrangement uses TRBV5-5 and TRBJ2-7, with D possibly being TRBD1 (5 bases). The CDR3 runs to 14 residues. Germline CDR1 and CDR2: SGHKS and YYEKEE (reference sequence). V lost 1 base, J lost 2 bases, and 10 bases lay in between. The CDR3 DNA reads TGTGCCAGCAGCTTGATGACAGATACCTACGAGCAGTACTTC. It specifies CASSLMTDTYEQYF.

V and J are TRBV5-1 and TRBJ2-3, with a possible D match to TRBD2 (5 bases). Deletions cut 3 bases from V and 0 bases from J, with 14 bases between. The CDR3 runs 16 residues. Germline CDR1 and CDR2: SGHRS and YFSETQ. CDR3: CASSSFLASSTDTQYF. The CDR3 nucleotides read TGCGCCAGCAGCTCCTTTTTAGCGAGTAGCACAGATACGCAGTATTTT.

The rearrangement links TRBV11-2 to TRBJ1-5; D ambiguous. The V gene's germline CDR1 is SGHAT and CDR2 FQNNGV. CDR3 length: 15 residues. The V gene lost 1 base and the J gene lost 0 bases, with 7 bases spanning the gap. The CDR3 coding sequence is TGTGCCAGCAGCTTAGGAGGTGCTAGCAATCAGCCCCAGCATTTT. It encodes CASSLGGASNQPQHF.

This chain joins TRBV10-3 and TRBJ2-1; 16 bases match TRBD2. This CDR3 has 17 residues. V lost 1 base, J lost 6 bases, and 3 bases stayed unmatched. Germline CDR1 and CDR2: ENHRY and SYGVKD. The CDR3 region is CAISELGLAGGPNEQFF. The CDR3, as DNA: TGTGCCATCAGTGAGTTGGGACTAGCGGGAGGGCCCAATGAGCAGTTCTTC.

The chain recombines TRBV28 with TRBJ2-1; 11 bases map to TRBD2. The V gene's germline CDR1 is MDHEN and CDR2 SYDVKM. The CDR3 totals 17 residues. J was trimmed by 8 bases and V by 2 bases; bases with no gene match: 11. The CDR3 sequence is CASSLMALAGGGYEQFF. The CDR3 region has the DNA TGTGCCAGCAGTTTAATGGCGCTAGCGGGAGGAGGATATGAGCAGTTCTTC.

The V and J genes are TRBV10-3 and TRBJ2-2; no clear D. Germline V gives CDR1 ENHRY, CDR2 SYGVKD. Trimming removed 3 bases at V and 4 bases at J, with 9 bases between. The CDR3 is made up of 14 amino acids. In nucleotides, the CDR3 is TGTGCCATCAGTGAAAGGGAAGTCACCGGGGAGCTGTTTTTT. Its protein is CAISEREVTGELFF.

The V gene is TRBV7-9, the J gene TRBJ1-2; 7 nucleotides agree with TRBD1. Germline V lookup: CDR1 SEHNR, CDR2 FQNEAQ (reference sequence). This CDR3 contains 15 residues. Germline trimming cut 6 bases from V and 1 base from J; bases unmatched to any gene: 8. Here the CDR3 reads CASRVQGTLNYGYTF. The CDR3 coding sequence is TGTGCCAGCAGGGTACAGGGGACCCTTAACTATGGCTACACCTTC.

The chain recombines TRBV28 with TRBJ1-3, with D unclear. This CDR3 has 10 amino acids. Per the germline V gene, CDR1 is MDHEN and CDR2 is SYDVKM. Written as DNA, the CDR3 is TGTGCTACGAATGGAAACACCATATATTTT. Its protein is CATNGNTIYF.

The chain combines TRBV28 with TRBJ2-7; 9 bases fit TRBD1. The CDR3 spans 15 residues. Per the germline V gene, CDR1 is MDHEN and CDR2 is SYDVKM. J gave up 6 bases and V 3 bases, and 9 bases lay outside the gene matches. Here the CDR3 reads CASSFYGTGPIEQYF. CDR3 in DNA: TGTGCCAGCAGTTTCTATGGGACAGGGCCTATCGAGCAGTACTTC.

In this sample, this clone turned up once. V usage is TRBV28 and J usage is TRBJ2-5; TRBD1 is a possible D gene (5 bases). Germline V gene sequence: CDR1 MDHEN, CDR2 SYDVKM. The CDR3 has 13 residues. Deletions cut 7 bases from V and 0 bases from J, with 9 bases between. The CDR3, as DNA: TGTGCCAGCACCCTGGGGCACCAAGAGACCCAGTACTTC. Translating gives CASTLGHQETQYF.

The chain has TRBV4-2 and TRBJ2-7; weak D call: TRBD2 (5 bases). The length of the CDR3 is 15 residues. Per the germline V gene, CDR1 is LGHNA and CDR2 is YNFKEQ. V dropped 0 bases and J dropped 7 bases, with 16 bases sitting between them. The CDR3 DNA sequence: TGTGCCAGCAGCCAAGAGTTAACTAGTTTGAGGGAGCAGTACTTC. Translated, it gives CASSQELTSLREQYF.

This chain uses TRBV2 with TRBJ1-2; 7 positions match TRBD1. V shed 7 bases and J 0 bases; nucleotides not matched to a gene: 2. Germline values: CDR1 SNHLY, CDR2 FYNNEI. This CDR3 is 13 amino acids long. The DNA for the CDR3 is TGTGCCAGCACCGGGACAGCTAACTATGGCTACACCTTC. Translating it yields CASTGTANYGYTF.

CDR3 loop: CASSWTTGAADTQYF. The CDR3 DNA is TGTGCCAGCAGCTGGACTACGGGGGCCGCTGATACGCAGTATTTT. The chain is built from TRBV7-9 and TRBJ2-3, with D perhaps being TRBD1 or TRBD2 (6 bases each). Between the trimmed V and J ends, which lost 4 bases and 6 bases, there was a span of 17 bases. The V gene's germline CDR1 is SEHNR and CDR2 FQNEAQ (reference sequence). The CDR3 loop spans 15 amino acids.

The sample holds one count of this clone. This sequence joins TRBV5-1 and TRBJ1-2; D perhaps matches TRBD1 (5 bases). V was clipped by 0 bases and J by 3 bases, with 12 bases between them. Germline V gives CDR1 SGHRS, CDR2 YFSETQ. This CDR3 is built from 15 residues. The CDR3 region has the DNA TGCGCCAGCAGCTTGGACCCCGCCAGGGACTATGGCTACACCTTC. Its protein is CASSLDPARDYGYTF. The whole variable domain, remainder taken from reference TRBV5-1 and TRBJ1-2, is KAGVTQTPRYLIKTRGQQVTLSCSPISGHRSVSWYQQTPGQGLQFLFEYFSETQRNKGNFPGRFSGRQFSNSRSEMNVSTLELGDSALYLCASSLDPARDYGYTFGSGTRLTVV.

The rearrangement links TRBV25-1 to TRBJ2-6, with D uncertain. The CDR3 is 14 amino acids. V was cut by 8 bases and J by 0 bases, with 8 bases left in between. The V gene's germline CDR1 is MGHDK and CDR2 SYGVNS. The CDR3 nucleotides read TGTGCCAGCCTACTCTCCTCTGGGGCCAACGTCCTGACTTTC. It translates to CASLLSSGANVLTF.

The chain uses TRBV2 and TRBJ1-5; D remains ambiguous. There are 14 residues in the CDR3. Trimming left V 1 base short and J 7 bases short, with 11 bases between. CDR1 and CDR2 from the germline V gene are SNHLY and FYNNEI. The CDR3 region is CASSEVSSGQPQHF. The CDR3 DNA reads as TGTGCCAGCAGTGAAGTCTCGAGTGGGCAGCCCCAGCATTTT.

This clone turned up a few times. The chain combines TRBV5-4 with TRBJ2-1; 8 nucleotides agree with TRBD1. The trim removed 3 bases at V and 12 bases at J, leaving 8 bases unmatched. Germline V CDR1 and CDR2: SGHNT, YYREEE (reference sequence). There are 13 residues in the CDR3. The CDR3 here is CASSSGTGRGQFF. The CDR3 coding sequence is TGTGCCAGCAGCTCCGGGACAGGCCGGGGGCAGTTCTTC. Full variable domain (outside the CDR3, taken from reference TRBV5-4 and TRBJ2-1): ETGVTQSPTHLIKTRGQQVTLRCSSQSGHNTVSWYQQALGQGPQFIFQYYREEENGRGNFPPRFSGLQFPNYSSELNVNALELDDSALYLCASSSGTGRGQFFGPGTRLTVL.

This rearrangement joins TRBV10-1 to TRBJ2-5; D is perhaps TRBD1 or TRBD2 (6 bases each). This CDR3 is 15 amino acids long. CDR1 WNHNN and CDR2 SYGVQD come from the germline V gene (reference sequence). V was trimmed by 4 bases and J by 4 bases, leaving 16 bases between them. The CDR3 DNA sequence: TGCGCCAGCAGTGTACGGGGGCGCCTGGGAGAGACCCAGTACTTC. This gives the protein CASSVRGRLGETQYF.